This TCR beta chain originates from a study of shared clonotypes between healthy human individuals. Overall study context: Donors, aged 18 to 49, were a couple of women and three men.

CD45RO negativity and positive selection for CCR7 defined naive CD8 cells, a population that excluded terminally differentiated effector memory CD45RA+ cells. A deep-level run was used for the assay. Clones were read by immunoSEQ multiplex PCR, and TCRdb kept only the in-frame ones, dropping some. Of roughly 1,800,000 clones listed, about 95% are singletons. To note about this clone: Its antigen remains unknown. A much bigger clone sits one base away, suggesting this may be a read error. Other DNA sequences within the sample encode an identical CDR3.

Whole-study results and caveats: Generally, naive subsets (rather than memory subsets) showed larger estimated richness. When naive CD4 clonotypes were compared across a few donors, roughly 4.9% were shared.

The CDR3 consists of 12 residues. Germline V gene sequence: CDR1 PRHDT, CDR2 FYEKMQ (reference sequence). V dropped 2 bases and J dropped 4 bases, with 5 bases sitting between them. The chain links TRBV13 to TRBJ1-1, with D unclear. This TCR was sampled from a man in his late teens or twenties in good health. The sequenced sample was naive CD8+ T cells sorted from blood. The CDR3 DNA sequence: TGTGCCAGCAGCTTACGGGGCACTGAAGCTTTCTTT. Amino acid sequence: CASSLRGTEAFF.